The 22 T cell receptor beta chains given below trace back to one sample, sequenced in a study of cytomegalovirus exposure and HLA in healthy donors. Primers included in the PCR were 60 Vbeta and 13 Jbeta primers. Method: immunoSEQ multiplex PCR; TCRdb's copy keeps in-frame clones and lacks some. The table has 50,000 or so clones, approximately 70% seen once. Sequences were obtained from PBMCs. The receptors here all came from a man aged 18 to 35 in good health and CMV-seronegative.

The V call is TRBV29-1, the J call TRBJ1-3; a weak D match, TRBD1 (6 bases). There are 13 residues in the CDR3. Germline V gene lookup returns CDR1 SQVTM and CDR2 ANQGSEA. The germline V and J ends were trimmed by 7 bases and 0 bases, with 10 bases remaining between them. In DNA form, the CDR3 reads TGCAGCGCTGGACAGAGCTCTGGAAACACCATATATTTT. The encoded protein is CSAGQSSGNTIYF.

This chain connects TRBV30 to TRBJ2-1; 7 bases fit TRBD2. Losses at the gene ends were 3 bases for V and 3 bases for J; bases not matched to a gene: 2. Germline V gene data show CDR1 as GTSNPN and CDR2 as SVGIG (reference sequence). The CDR3 has 13 amino acids. CDR3 sequence: CAWRLANYNEQFF. The CDR3 DNA reads as TGTGCCTGGAGACTAGCGAACTACAATGAGCAGTTCTTC.

For the CDR3, the DNA is TGTGCCAGCAGTTCACAGTACGAGCAGTACTTC. Protein: CASSSQYEQYF. The chain carries TRBV27 and TRBJ2-5, with D unclear. The J call may be incorrect, as the DNA end agrees better with TRBJ2-7. CDR1 is MNHEY and CDR2 is SMNVEV in the germline V gene (reference sequence). This CDR3 comprises 11 residues.

The chain has TRBV7-6 and TRBJ2-7; possible D gene TRBD2, 5 bases. CDR1 is SGHVS, CDR2 FNYEAQ, per germline. The CDR3 spans 16 residues. Trimming pared 1 base from V and 0 bases from J, leaving 13 bases between. CDR3 nucleotides: TGTGCCAGCAGCTTAGGGAGCGAGGGTCGCTCCTACGAGCAGTACTTC. This codes for CASSLGSEGRSYEQYF.

V usage is TRBV5-1 and J usage is TRBJ2-1; D gene uncertain. Between the trimmed V and J ends, which lost 0 bases and 4 bases, there was a span of 5 bases. The CDR3 totals 13 residues. CDR1 is SGHRS and CDR2 is YFSETQ in the germline V gene. CDR3 in amino acids: CASSLGQYNEQFF. CDR3 bases: TGCGCCAGCAGCTTGGGTCAGTACAATGAGCAGTTCTTC.

CDR3 in DNA: TGTGCCAGCAGTGTCCAGGGTTCGAGCACAGATACGCAGTATTTT. As protein: CASSVQGSSTDTQYF. The V gene is TRBV6-4, the J gene TRBJ2-3; tentative D call: TRBD1 (5 bases). Germline CDR1 MRHNA, CDR2 SNTAGT. Trimming cost V 4 bases and J 0 bases, with 11 bases left between them. The CDR3 covers 15 residues.

The V gene is TRBV6-6, the J gene TRBJ1-1; TRBD1 agrees at 7 bases. CDR1 and CDR2 (germline): MNHNY, SVGAGI (reference sequence). This CDR3 contains 15 residues. Unmatched junction bases numbered 8, after V lost 2 bases and J lost 5 bases. CDR3 bases: TGTGCCAGCAGTTACCCCCAGGGGGAGAGGACTGAAGCTTTCTTT. Translated, it gives CASSYPQGERTEAFF.

The chain uses TRBV2 and TRBJ2-6; weak D call: TRBD2 (5 bases). The ends were cut back, 6 bases at V and 1 base at J, with 13 bases in the middle. The CDR3 has 16 amino acids. The germline CDR1 and CDR2 sequences are SNHLY and FYNNEI. The CDR3 loop reads CASRLSEASGANVLTF. The CDR3 nucleotides are TGTGCCAGCAGACTTAGCGAGGCATCTGGGGCCAACGTCCTGACTTTC.

The chain has TRBV7-8 and TRBJ2-7, with TRBD2 matching 12 bases. The germline V gene has CDR1 SGHVS and CDR2 FQNEAQ. The junction had 7 bases not matched to a gene; V was cut back by 4 bases and J by 3 bases. This CDR3 spans 16 amino acids. CDR3 DNA: TGTGCCAGCAGCTGGGGACTAGCGGGTGCTAACTACGAGCAGTACTTC. Protein product: CASSWGLAGANYEQYF.

V is TRBV29-1 and J is TRBJ2-7; 7 bases agree with TRBD1. CDR1 SQVTM and CDR2 ANQGSEA come from the germline V gene. This CDR3 is 13 amino acids long. Trimming took 5 bases from V and 5 from J; bases not matched to a gene: 9. The CDR3 protein is CSVQTGRWNEQYF. In nucleotides, the CDR3 is TGCAGCGTTCAGACAGGGAGATGGAACGAGCAGTACTTC.

The rearrangement links TRBV29-1 to TRBJ2-5, with 10 bases that match TRBD1. The germline CDR1 and CDR2 sequences are SQVTM and ANQGSEA. V lost 7 bases and J lost 5; bases outside the gene matches: 13. The CDR3 has 15 residues. CDR3 residues: CSGVPGQGRFETQYF. CDR3 DNA: TGCAGCGGAGTACCGGGACAGGGGAGGTTTGAGACCCAGTACTTC.

As regards this clone: At one boundary the junction diverges from the germline segment, which might be a read error. This chain connects TRBV7-7 to TRBJ2-6; D call uncertain. The CDR3 is made up of 15 amino acids. CDR1 and CDR2 from the germline V gene are SSHAT and FNYEAQ (reference sequence). The CDR3 bases are TGTGCTAGCAGCGCGGCGCGGTCTGGGGCCAACGTCCTGACTTTC. Its translation is CASSAARSGANVLTF.

The chain is built from TRBV5-1 and TRBJ2-1; maybe TRBD1 (6 bases). The CDR3 is 16 amino acids. V lost 1 base, J lost 7 bases, and 18 bases lay in between. Germline loops: CDR1 SGHRS, CDR2 YFSETQ. CDR3 nucleotides: TGCGCCAGCAGCTTGAACTACAGGGTATCAGGTAATGAGCAGTTCTTC. It translates to CASSLNYRVSGNEQFF.

The CDR3 bases are TGCGCCAGCAGCCAAAGCCTAGGCCTTTACAATGAGCAGTTCTTC. This translates into CASSQSLGLYNEQFF. V and J are TRBV4-1 and TRBJ2-1; D gene uncertain. The ends were cut back, 2 bases at V and 4 bases at J, with 12 bases in the middle. The CDR3 covers 15 residues. Germline V CDR1 and CDR2: MGHRA, YSYEKL.

The chain joins TRBV27 to TRBJ2-7; TRBD2 might be the D (7 bases). Germline assignment: CDR1 MNHEY and CDR2 SMNVEV (reference sequence). The V and J ends lost 2 bases and 5 bases respectively, with 10 bases between them. This CDR3 comprises 13 residues. The CDR3 DNA reads TGTGCCAGCAGTTTACGCGGGGGCCACGAGCAGTACTTC. This gives the protein CASSLRGGHEQYF.

The V call is TRBV6-1, the J call TRBJ1-6; no clear D gene. Between the trimmed V and J ends, which lost 7 bases and 3 bases, there was a span of 7 bases. Germline lookup yields CDR1 MNHNS and CDR2 SASEGT. There are 13 residues in the CDR3. For the CDR3, the DNA is TGTGCCAGCAAGGAGGTCTATAATTCACCCCTCCACTTT. It yields the protein CASKEVYNSPLHF.

This CDR3 reads CASSYPRAGGLYEQYF. DNA for the CDR3: TGTGCCAGCAGTTACCCACGGGCAGGGGGATTGTACGAGCAGTACTTC. This chain joins TRBV6-5 and TRBJ2-7; the match to TRBD1 covers 7 bases. This CDR3 contains 16 residues. V dropped 2 bases and J dropped 4; count of bases not matched to a gene: 11. Germline V CDR1 and CDR2: MNHEY, SVGAGI.

This rearrangement joins TRBV11-2 to TRBJ1-1; D call uncertain. Trimming took off 1 base at V and 1 base at J, with 10 bases between the two ends. CDR3 length: 15 residues. CDR1 SGHAT and CDR2 FQNNGV come from the germline V gene. As DNA, the CDR3 is TGTGCCAGCAGCTTAGGGCAGATTCAGAACACTGAAGCTTTCTTT. This gives the protein CASSLGQIQNTEAFF.

This chain connects TRBV6-1 to TRBJ2-1; 10 bases map to TRBD1. V was pared by 7 bases and J by 6 bases, with 3 bases of the junction left unmatched. Germline CDR1 is MNHNS and CDR2 is SASEGT. This CDR3 is 13 amino acids long. In DNA form, the CDR3 reads TGTGCCAGCAAACGGACAGGGGGCAATGAGCAGTTCTTC. This codes for CASKRTGGNEQFF.

V usage is TRBV5-6 and J usage is TRBJ1-3, with 10 bases aligning to TRBD1. The length of the CDR3 is 16 residues. Germline V gene lookup returns CDR1 SGHDT and CDR2 YYEEEE. V lost 4 bases to trimming and J lost 4 bases; unmatched junction nucleotides: 8. CDR3 coding DNA: TGTGCCAGCAGCCACGGGACAGGGGCCTGGGGAAACACCATATATTTT. Protein: CASSHGTGAWGNTIYF.

In DNA, the CDR3 is TGCAGCGGGCGGACAGGGGCAGATACGCAGTATTTT. Protein sequence: CSGRTGADTQYF. This rearrangement joins TRBV29-1 to TRBJ2-3; 9 bases are shared with TRBD1. The CDR3 consists of 12 residues. The germline V gene encodes CDR1 SQVTM and CDR2 ANQGSEA. Trimming took 7 bases from V and 4 from J; bases not matched to a gene: 3.

The chain recombines TRBV7-6 with TRBJ1-1; D may be TRBD1 (6 bases). With 5 bases removed from V and 1 base from J, the gap between germline ends came to 8 bases. The germline V gene has CDR1 SGHVS and CDR2 FNYEAQ. This CDR3 comprises 13 residues. CDR3 bases: TGTGCCAGCAGCCCACAGGGGAACACTGAAGCTTTCTTT. This sequence encodes CASSPQGNTEAFF.